This paragraph reports one TCR beta chain. These data are taken from a study of blood T cell repertoires in COVID-19. In the study overall: Samples representing acute and convalescent COVID-19 were sourced from the United States, Italy and Spain. From T cells, B-cell-depleted T cells, or PBMCs came the material, which was cDNA or gDNA.

CDR1 and CDR2 (germline): SGHRS, YFSETQ. V gave up 0 bases and J gave up 5 bases; unmatched junction bases: 14. The CDR3 covers 19 residues. Profiling relied on immunoSEQ multiplex PCR, and the TCRdb table lists in-frame clones only, not all of them. The data show 37,000 or so clones, roughly 78% seen once. This clonotype originated in a man aged 55 to 70 with acute or convalescent COVID-19. The chain is built from TRBV5-1 and TRBJ2-2, with 9 bases aligning to TRBD2. The specimen was peripheral blood. The DNA of the CDR3 is TGCGCCAGCAGCTTGGCTTGGGCTAGCGGGGTTTTCAGTACCGGGGAGCTGTTTTTT. This sequence encodes CASSLAWASGVFSTGELFF.